What follows are 10 T cell receptor beta chains derived from one specimen sequenced in a study of blood T cell repertoires in COVID-19. Clones were read by immunoSEQ multiplex PCR, and TCRdb kept only the in-frame ones, dropping some. This sample has around 71,000 clones, with approximately 80% found just once. The sample was peripheral blood. The receptors here all came from a man aged 25 to 40 with COVID-19, enrolled during active disease.

The V and J genes are TRBV7-3 and TRBJ1-1, with TRBD1 matching 9 bases. V gave up 5 bases and J gave up 13 bases; unmatched junction bases: 11. Germline V gene data show CDR1 as SGHTA and CDR2 as FQGTGA. The CDR3 is 13 residues long. This chain's CDR3 is CASSPFPGQGFFF. Here the CDR3 DNA reads TGTGCCAGCAGCCCATTTCCGGGACAGGGATTTTTCTTT.

V gene TRBV7-6 combines with J gene TRBJ2-1; no clear D gene. The germline V gene encodes CDR1 SGHVS and CDR2 FNYEAQ. The CDR3 runs 15 residues. The V and J ends lost 1 base and 6 bases respectively, with 13 bases between them. The CDR3 nucleotides read TGTGCCAGCAGCTTAGAAATTGTAGCCGGCAATGAGCAGTTCTTC. Amino acid sequence: CASSLEIVAGNEQFF.

V gene TRBV4-3 combines with J gene TRBJ2-1, with 11 positions matching TRBD2. Germline CDR1 LGHNA, CDR2 YSLEER. V was clipped by 0 bases and J by 4 bases; unmatched bases: 2. This CDR3 contains 16 residues. In DNA, the CDR3 is TGCGCCAGCAGCCAAGACGCTAGCGGGGGGTACAATGAGCAGTTCTTC. Translation gives CASSQDASGGYNEQFF.

V is TRBV5-4 and J is TRBJ1-1; no firm D call. The germline gives CDR1 SGHNT, CDR2 YYREEE (reference sequence). The length of the CDR3 is 15 residues. Trimming stripped 0 bases from V and 1 base from J, with 10 bases between. Here the CDR3 DNA reads TGTGCCAGCAGCTTGGTTCGACAAGCGAACACTGAAGCTTTCTTT. Protein sequence: CASSLVRQANTEAFF. Looking up the rest from reference TRBV5-4 and TRBJ1-1 gives the full variable domain: ETGVTQSPTHLIKTRGQQVTLRCSSQSGHNTVSWYQQALGQGPQFIFQYYREEENGRGNFPPRFSGLQFPNYSSELNVNALELDDSALYLCASSLVRQANTEAFFGQGTRLTVV.

The chain joins TRBV7-9 to TRBJ2-7, with D perhaps TRBD2 (6 bases). Germline V gene data show CDR1 as SEHNR and CDR2 as FQNEAQ (reference sequence). The V end lost 1 base, the J end lost 5 bases, and 12 bases lay between the germline ends. CDR3 length equals 14 residues. For the CDR3, the DNA is TGTGCCAGCAGCTTAGACGCGGGGCCCCACGAGCAGTACTTC. Protein: CASSLDAGPHEQYF.

This sequence joins TRBV19 and TRBJ2-2; 10 nucleotides align to TRBD1. This CDR3 spans 15 amino acids. The junction had 6 bases not matched to a gene; V was cut back by 5 bases and J by 6 bases. Germline loops: CDR1 LNHDA, CDR2 SQIVND (reference sequence). CDR3 bases: TGTGCCAGTAGTTGGGACAGGGGAGTATCCGGGGAGCTGTTTTTT. Translated, it gives CASSWDRGVSGELFF. Based on the CDR3 plus reference TRBV19 and TRBJ2-2, the full variable domain is DGGITQSPKYLFRKEGQNVTLSCEQNLNHDAMYWYRQDPGQGLRLIYYSQIVNDFQKGDIAEGYSVSREKKESFPLTVTSAQKNPTAFYLCASSWDRGVSGELFFGEGSRLTVL.

The V and J genes are TRBV28 and TRBJ2-1; 8 nucleotides line up with TRBD2. With V trimmed by 6 bases and J by 6 bases, 10 bases remained unmatched. The CDR3 length is 15 residues. The germline gives CDR1 MDHEN, CDR2 SYDVKM. CDR3 amino acids: CASSPGSGTPNEQFF. In DNA, the CDR3 is TGTGCCAGCAGCCCTGGTAGCGGGACCCCCAATGAGCAGTTCTTC.

The genes are TRBV9 and TRBJ1-5; D perhaps matches TRBD1 (5 bases). The CDR3 is 15 amino acids. From germline, CDR1 is SGDLS and CDR2 YYNGEE. The V end was cut by 2 bases, the J end by 1 base, with 10 bases between. For the CDR3, the DNA is TGTGCCAGCAGCGTGGGGGGTGAGAGCAATCAGCCCCAGCATTTT. Translated, it gives CASSVGGESNQPQHF. The full variable domain, in which reference TRBV9 and TRBJ1-5 provide the parts outside the CDR3, is DSGVTQTPKHLITATGQRVTLRCSPRSGDLSVYWYQQSLDQGLQFLIQYYNGEERAKGNILERFSAQQFPDLHSELNLSSLELGDSALYFCASSVGGESNQPQHFGDGTRLSIL.

The chain combines TRBV2 with TRBJ2-2; 12 bases line up with TRBD1. The trim removed 6 bases at V and 5 bases at J, leaving 4 bases unmatched. Germline-derived CDR1 and CDR2 are SNHLY and FYNNEI. The CDR3 covers 15 residues. CDR3 protein: CASRGTGGRTGELFF. CDR3 DNA: TGTGCCAGCAGGGGGACAGGGGGCCGAACCGGGGAGCTGTTTTTT.

J is TRBJ2-1 and V is TRBV15; 10 bases are shared with TRBD1. Germline V gene sequence: CDR1 LNHNV, CDR2 YYDKDF (reference sequence). This CDR3 region has 15 residues. The junction had 7 bases not matched to a gene; V was cut back by 5 bases and J by 6 bases. The CDR3 region has the DNA TGTGCCACCAGCCGCGGACAGGGGGAATTCAATGAGCAGTTCTTC. It is translated as CATSRGQGEFNEQFF.